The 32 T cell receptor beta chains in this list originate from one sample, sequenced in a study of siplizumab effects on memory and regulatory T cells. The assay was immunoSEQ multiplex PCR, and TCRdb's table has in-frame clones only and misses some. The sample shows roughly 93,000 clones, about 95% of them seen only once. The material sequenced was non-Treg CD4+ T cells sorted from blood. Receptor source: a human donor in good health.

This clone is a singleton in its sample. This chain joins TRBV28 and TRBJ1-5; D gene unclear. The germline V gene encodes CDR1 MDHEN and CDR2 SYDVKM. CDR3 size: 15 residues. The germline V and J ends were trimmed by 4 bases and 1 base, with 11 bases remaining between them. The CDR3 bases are TGTGCCAGCAGTTCGAGGAGTTTGAGCAATCAGCCCCAGCATTTT. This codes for CASSSRSLSNQPQHF. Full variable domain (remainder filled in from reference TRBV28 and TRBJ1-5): DVKVTQSSRYLVKRTGEKVFLECVQDMDHENMFWYRQDPGLGLRLIYFSYDVKMKEKGDIPEGYSVSREKKERFSLILESASTNQTSMYLCASSSRSLSNQPQHFGDGTRLSIL.

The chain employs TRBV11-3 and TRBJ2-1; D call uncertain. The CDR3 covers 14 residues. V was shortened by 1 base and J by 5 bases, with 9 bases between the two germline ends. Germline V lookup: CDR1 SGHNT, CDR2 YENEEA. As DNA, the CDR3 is TGTGCCAGCAGCTTAGGGGAAATCCACAATGAGCAGTTCTTC. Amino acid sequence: CASSLGEIHNEQFF.

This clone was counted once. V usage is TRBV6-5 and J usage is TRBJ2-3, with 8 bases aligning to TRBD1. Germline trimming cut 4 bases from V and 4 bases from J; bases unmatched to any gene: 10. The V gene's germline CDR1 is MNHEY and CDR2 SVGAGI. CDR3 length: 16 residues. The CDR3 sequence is CASSSRTGTRADTQYF. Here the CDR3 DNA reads TGTGCCAGCAGTTCTCGGACAGGGACCCGTGCAGATACGCAGTATTTT.

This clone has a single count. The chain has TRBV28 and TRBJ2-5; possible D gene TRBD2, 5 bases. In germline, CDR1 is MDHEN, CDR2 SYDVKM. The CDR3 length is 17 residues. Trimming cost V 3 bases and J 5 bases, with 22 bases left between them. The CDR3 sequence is CASSFSRARVMVETQYF. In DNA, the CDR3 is TGTGCCAGCAGTTTCTCGAGGGCGAGGGTAATGGTTGAGACCCAGTACTTC.

This CDR3 is CASSAHDRGYNEQFF. The CDR3 region has the DNA TGTGCCAGCAGCGCACACGACAGGGGTTACAATGAGCAGTTCTTC. The chain carries TRBV7-3 and TRBJ2-1, with 8 bases matching TRBD1. Germline CDR1 is SGHTA and CDR2 is FQGTGA. With V trimmed by 5 bases and J by 4 bases, 7 bases remained unmatched. The CDR3 spans 15 residues.

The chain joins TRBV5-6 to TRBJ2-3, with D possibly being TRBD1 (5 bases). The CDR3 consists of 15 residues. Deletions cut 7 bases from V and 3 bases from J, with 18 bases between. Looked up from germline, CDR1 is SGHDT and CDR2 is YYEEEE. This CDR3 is CASAKTVFGTDTQYF. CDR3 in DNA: TGTGCCAGCGCTAAGACAGTTTTCGGTACAGATACGCAGTATTTT.

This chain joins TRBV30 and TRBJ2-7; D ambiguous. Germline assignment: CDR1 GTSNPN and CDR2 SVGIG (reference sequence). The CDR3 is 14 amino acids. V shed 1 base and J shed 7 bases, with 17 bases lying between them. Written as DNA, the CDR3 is TGTGCCTGGAGTGCCCTGGACGGAGCTTCGGAGCAGTACTTC. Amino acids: CAWSALDGASEQYF. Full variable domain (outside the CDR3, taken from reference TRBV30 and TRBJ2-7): SQTIHQWPATLVQPVGSPLSLECTVEGTSNPNLYWYRQAAGRGLQLLFYSVGIGQISSEVPQNLSASRPQDRQFILSSKKLLLSDSGFYLCAWSALDGASEQYFGPGTRLTVT.

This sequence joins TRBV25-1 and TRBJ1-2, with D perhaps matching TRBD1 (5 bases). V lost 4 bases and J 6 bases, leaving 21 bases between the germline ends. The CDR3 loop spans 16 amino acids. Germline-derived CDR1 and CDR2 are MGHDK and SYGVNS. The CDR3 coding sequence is TGTGCCAGCAGTGGTATCCGGCAGGGCCATGCTAATGGCTACACCTTC. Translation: CASSGIRQGHANGYTF.

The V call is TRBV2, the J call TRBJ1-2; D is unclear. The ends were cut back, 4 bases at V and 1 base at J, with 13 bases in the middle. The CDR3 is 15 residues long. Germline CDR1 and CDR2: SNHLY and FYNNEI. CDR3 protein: CASSGVKGGNYGYTF. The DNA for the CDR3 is TGTGCCAGCAGTGGGGTAAAGGGTGGTAACTATGGCTACACCTTC.

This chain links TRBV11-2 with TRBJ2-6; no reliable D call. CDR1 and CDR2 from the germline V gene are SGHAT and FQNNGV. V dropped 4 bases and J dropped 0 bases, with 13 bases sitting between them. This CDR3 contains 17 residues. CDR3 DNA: TGTGCCAGCAGCTCTATTACGGTGGGCTCTGGGGCCAACGTCCTGACTTTC. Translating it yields CASSSITVGSGANVLTF.

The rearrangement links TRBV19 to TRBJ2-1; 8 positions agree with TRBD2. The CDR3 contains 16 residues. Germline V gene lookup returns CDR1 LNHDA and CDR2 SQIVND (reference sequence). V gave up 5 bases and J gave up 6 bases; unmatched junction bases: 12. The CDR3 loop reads CASSSRSTSGLNEQFF. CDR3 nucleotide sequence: TGTGCCAGTAGTTCCCGGTCCACTAGCGGCCTCAATGAGCAGTTCTTC.

DNA for the CDR3: TGTGCCAGCAGTTTTTTTTCCGCTGAAGCTTTCTTT. Protein: CASSFFSAEAFF. The gene calls are TRBV28 and TRBJ1-1, with D unclear. The germline V gene has CDR1 MDHEN and CDR2 SYDVKM. Trimming took 3 bases from V and 6 from J, leaving 8 bases between them. CDR3 length: 12 amino acids. Using reference TRBV28 and TRBJ1-1 for the parts outside the CDR3, the full variable domain is DVKVTQSSRYLVKRTGEKVFLECVQDMDHENMFWYRQDPGLGLRLIYFSYDVKMKEKGDIPEGYSVSREKKERFSLILESASTNQTSMYLCASSFFSAEAFFGQGTRLTVV.

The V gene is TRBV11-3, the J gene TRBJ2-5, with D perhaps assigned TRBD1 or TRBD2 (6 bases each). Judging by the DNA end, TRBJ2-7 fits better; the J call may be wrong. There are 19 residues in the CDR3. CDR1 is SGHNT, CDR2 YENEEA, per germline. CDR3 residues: CASSLDRGPTTGCGYEQYF. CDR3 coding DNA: TGTGCCAGCAGCTTAGATCGGGGGCCAACAACAGGGTGTGGCTACGAGCAGTACTTC.

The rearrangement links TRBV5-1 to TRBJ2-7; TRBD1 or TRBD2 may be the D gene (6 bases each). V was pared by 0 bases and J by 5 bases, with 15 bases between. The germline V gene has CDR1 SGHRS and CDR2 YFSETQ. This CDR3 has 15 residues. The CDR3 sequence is CASSLVGTTGDEQYF. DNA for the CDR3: TGCGCCAGCAGCTTGGTCGGGACAACGGGGGACGAGCAGTACTTC.

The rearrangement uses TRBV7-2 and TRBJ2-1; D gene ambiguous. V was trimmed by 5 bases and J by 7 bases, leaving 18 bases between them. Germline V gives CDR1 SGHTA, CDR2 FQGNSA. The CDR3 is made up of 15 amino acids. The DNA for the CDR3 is TGTGCCAGCAGCCCTCGCACGTATTTAGGGAATGAGCAGTTCTTC. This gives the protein CASSPRTYLGNEQFF.

The CDR3, as DNA: TGCGCCAGCAGCCAAGTGGCAGATTATAGCAATCAGCCCCAGCATTTT. Translation gives CASSQVADYSNQPQHF. The V gene is TRBV4-1, the J gene TRBJ1-5; no clear D. Germline V gene data show CDR1 as MGHRA and CDR2 as YSYEKL. V lost 1 base, J lost 0 bases, and 10 bases lay in between. The CDR3 has 16 residues.

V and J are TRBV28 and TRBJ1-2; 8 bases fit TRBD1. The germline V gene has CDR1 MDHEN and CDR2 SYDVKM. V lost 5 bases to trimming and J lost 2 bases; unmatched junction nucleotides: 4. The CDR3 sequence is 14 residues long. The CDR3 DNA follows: TGTGCCAGCAGTAGACAGGGGACCAACTATGGCTACACCTTC. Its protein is CASSRQGTNYGYTF.

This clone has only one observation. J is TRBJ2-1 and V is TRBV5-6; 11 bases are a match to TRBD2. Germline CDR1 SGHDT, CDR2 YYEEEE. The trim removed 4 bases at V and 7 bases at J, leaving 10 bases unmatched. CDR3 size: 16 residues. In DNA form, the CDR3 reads TGTGCCAGCAGCCATGATAGCGGGAGGGCCTTTAATGAGCAGTTCTTC. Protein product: CASSHDSGRAFNEQFF.

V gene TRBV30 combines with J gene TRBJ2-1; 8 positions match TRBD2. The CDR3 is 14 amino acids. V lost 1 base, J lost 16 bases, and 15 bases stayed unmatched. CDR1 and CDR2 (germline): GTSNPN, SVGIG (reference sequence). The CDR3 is CAWSDQTSEVFLFF. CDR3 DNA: TGTGCCTGGAGTGACCAGACTAGCGAAGTCTTTCTCTTCTTC.

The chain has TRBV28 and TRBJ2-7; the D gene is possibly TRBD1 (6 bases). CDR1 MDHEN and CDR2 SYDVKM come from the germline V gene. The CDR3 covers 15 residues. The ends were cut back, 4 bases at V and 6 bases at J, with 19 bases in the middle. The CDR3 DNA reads TGTGCCAGCAGTTCACCCCAGTACGGACAGTTCGAGCAGTACTTC. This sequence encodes CASSSPQYGQFEQYF.

The CDR3 nucleotides are TGTGCCAGCTCACCACTTCCGGGGACCTCCTACGAGCAGTACTTC. Its translation is CASSPLPGTSYEQYF. V usage is TRBV18 and J usage is TRBJ2-7; D assignment may be TRBD1 or TRBD2 (5 bases each). The V end was cut by 1 base, the J end by 0 bases, with 10 bases between. The CDR3 is made up of 15 amino acids. Germline CDR1 and CDR2: KGHSH and LQKENI.

CDR3: CASGGLLSYEQYF. The CDR3 DNA follows: TGTGCCAGCGGGGGCCTTCTATCCTACGAGCAGTACTTC. This chain uses TRBV6-1 with TRBJ2-7; D may be TRBD1 (6 bases). Germline loops: CDR1 MNHNS, CDR2 SASEGT. This CDR3 contains 13 residues. The V gene lost 8 bases and the J gene lost 1 base, with 12 bases spanning the gap.

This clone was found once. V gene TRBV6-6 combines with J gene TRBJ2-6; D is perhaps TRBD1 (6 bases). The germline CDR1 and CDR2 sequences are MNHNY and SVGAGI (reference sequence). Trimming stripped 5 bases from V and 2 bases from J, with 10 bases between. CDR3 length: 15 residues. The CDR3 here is CASSLGGAGANVLTF. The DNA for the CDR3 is TGTGCCAGCAGTCTAGGGGGTGCTGGGGCCAACGTCCTGACTTTC.

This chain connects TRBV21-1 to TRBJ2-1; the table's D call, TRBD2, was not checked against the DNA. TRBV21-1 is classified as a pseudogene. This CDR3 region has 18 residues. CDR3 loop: CASSKGSDSCGSYNEQFF. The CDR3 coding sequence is TGTGCCAGCAGCAAAGGTTCGGATTCCTGCGGTTCCTACAATGAGCAGTTCTTC.

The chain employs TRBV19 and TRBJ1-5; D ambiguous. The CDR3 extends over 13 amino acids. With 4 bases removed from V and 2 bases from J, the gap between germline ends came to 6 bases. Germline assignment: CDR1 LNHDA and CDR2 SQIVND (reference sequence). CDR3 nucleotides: TGTGCCAGTAGTAAAGGAGGCAATCAGCCCCAGCATTTT. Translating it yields CASSKGGNQPQHF.

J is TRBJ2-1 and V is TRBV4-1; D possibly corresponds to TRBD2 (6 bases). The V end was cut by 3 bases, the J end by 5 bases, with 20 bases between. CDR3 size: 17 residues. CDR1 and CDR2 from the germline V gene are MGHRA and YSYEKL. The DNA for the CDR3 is TGCGCCAGCAGCCACCCCCCGGGACTCCGTATAAACAATGAGCAGTTCTTC. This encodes CASSHPPGLRINNEQFF.

The CDR3 is CASSHRRGNVALHF. The CDR3 DNA reads as TGCGCCAGCAGCCACCGCAGGGGGAACGTCGCCCTCCACTTT. This chain links TRBV4-1 with TRBJ1-6; 7 bases match TRBD1. CDR3 length: 14 amino acids. J gave up 14 bases and V 3 bases, and 10 bases lay outside the gene matches. Germline V gene sequence: CDR1 MGHRA, CDR2 YSYEKL.

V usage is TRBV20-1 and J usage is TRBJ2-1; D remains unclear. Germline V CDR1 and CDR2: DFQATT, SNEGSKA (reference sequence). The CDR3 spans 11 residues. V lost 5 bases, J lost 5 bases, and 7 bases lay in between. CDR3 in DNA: TGCAGTGCTCACCAAGACAATGAGCAGTTCTTC. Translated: CSAHQDNEQFF.

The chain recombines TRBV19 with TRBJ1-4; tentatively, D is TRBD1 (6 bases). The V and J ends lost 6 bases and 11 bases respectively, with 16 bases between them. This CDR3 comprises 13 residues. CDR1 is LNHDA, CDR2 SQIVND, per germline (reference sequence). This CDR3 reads CASRTGGSLKLFF. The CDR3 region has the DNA TGTGCCAGTAGGACCGGGGGCAGCCTGAAACTGTTTTTT.

CDR3 sequence (DNA): TGTGCCAGCAGTGAAACGTCGGAAGGGTATGGCTACACCTTC. Translation gives CASSETSEGYGYTF. The chain employs TRBV2 and TRBJ1-2; unclear D gene. The CDR3 is 14 amino acids. CDR1 SNHLY and CDR2 FYNNEI come from the germline V gene. V was cut by 2 bases and J by 5 bases, with 12 bases left in between.

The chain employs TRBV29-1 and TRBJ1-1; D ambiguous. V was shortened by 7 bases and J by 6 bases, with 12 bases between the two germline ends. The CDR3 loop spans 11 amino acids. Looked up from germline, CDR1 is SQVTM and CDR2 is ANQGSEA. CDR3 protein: CSATKPSEAFF. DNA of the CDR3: TGCAGCGCCACCAAACCATCTGAAGCTTTCTTT.

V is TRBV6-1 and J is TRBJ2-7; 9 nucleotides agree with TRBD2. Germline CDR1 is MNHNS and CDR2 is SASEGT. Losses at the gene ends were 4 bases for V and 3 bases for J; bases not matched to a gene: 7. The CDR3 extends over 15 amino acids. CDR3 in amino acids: CASSVGPTSGYEQYF. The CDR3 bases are TGTGCCAGCAGTGTGGGACCGACTAGCGGCTACGAGCAGTACTTC.